Shown below are 7 T cell receptor beta chains from a single sample sequenced in a study of regulatory T cells in long-lasting Graves disease. Time point noted: newly diagnosed GD, antithyroid drugs for less than 3 months. The TCR library was made from RNA that had been extracted from PBMCs in TRIzol. Construction of the TCR beta libraries employed iRepertoire HTBI primers in conjunction with Arm-PCR of CDR3 regions. TCRdb redid the calling of the multiplex PCR reads with MiXCR, one entry per CDR3 protein. The sample lists a few hundred thousand distinct CDR3 sequences; less than 15% were seen once. A further study also used this sample, focusing on T cells in Graves' hyperthyroidism and ophthalmopathy.

The sample was peripheral blood mononuclear cells (PBMCs), taken at new diagnosis, from a patient treated with antithyroid drugs. These receptors were taken from a woman in her forties or fifties with Graves disease.

As concerns this clonotype: One junction end disagrees with the germline gene, perhaps due to a read error. As DNA, the CDR3 is TGTGCCAGCAGCTTGGATGGGGTATACACCGGGGACCTGTTTTTT. It specifies CASSLDGVYTGDLFF. V usage is TRBV5-4 and J usage is TRBJ2-2; D is possibly TRBD1 or TRBD2 (5 bases each). The CDR3 covers 15 residues. Germline-derived CDR1 and CDR2 are SGHNT and YYREEE (reference sequence).

At least ten counts were recorded for this clonotype. The chain carries TRBV7-3 and TRBJ2-3; 11 bases map to TRBD1. The CDR3 length is 15 residues. With V trimmed by 1 base and J by 5 bases, 2 bases remained unmatched. Germline assignment: CDR1 SGHTA and CDR2 FQGTGA. The CDR3: CASSLMGQGEDTQYF. The DNA for the CDR3 is TGTGCCAGCAGCTTAATGGGACAGGGGGAAGATACGCAGTATTTT.

On this clonotype itself: A far larger clone lies a single base away; this is likely a read error. V usage is TRBV7-2 and J usage is TRBJ2-1; weak D call: TRBD1 (6 bases). Germline V gives CDR1 SGHTA, CDR2 FQGNSA. The CDR3 is 15 residues long. Trimming shortened V by 5 bases and J by 4 bases, and 15 bases separated the two germline ends. The CDR3 DNA follows: TGTGCCAGCAGCCAACAGGGCGGCGGATACAATGAGCAGTTCTTC. Encoded protein: CASSQQGGGYNEQFF.

Details on this clonotype: Given a much more abundant clone one base away, this may be a read error. V is TRBV6-5 and J is TRBJ2-7; D is uncertain. CDR3 length: 13 residues. Germline V gene lookup returns CDR1 MNHEY and CDR2 SVGAGI. Trimming shortened V by 4 bases and J by 3 bases, and 10 bases separated the two germline ends. The CDR3 here is CASSSPLFYEQYF. The CDR3 DNA is TGTGCCAGCAGTTCCCCGCTCTTCTACGAGCAGTACTTC.

This clonotype appeared a few times. The V and J genes are TRBV28 and TRBJ1-5; no clear D gene. Germline-derived CDR1 and CDR2 are MDHEN and SYDVKM. Trimming left V 4 bases short and J 8 bases short, with 9 bases between. The CDR3 is 12 amino acids. Here the CDR3 DNA reads TGTGCCAGCAGTTCCCCCCTGAAGCCCCAGCATTTT. This gives the protein CASSSPLKPQHF.

This clonotype turned up a few times. This chain links TRBV7-6 with TRBJ2-7, with D possibly called TRBD1 or TRBD2 (6 bases each). Per the germline V gene, CDR1 is SGHVS and CDR2 is FNYEAQ. V shed 3 bases and J shed 3 bases, with 18 bases lying between them. The CDR3 length is 16 residues. CDR3 sequence: CASSLGRQGPNYEQYF. CDR3 sequence (DNA): TGTGCCAGCAGCTTGGGGAGGCAGGGGCCCAACTACGAGCAGTACTTC.

The sample holds many counts of this clonotype. The gene calls are TRBV27 and TRBJ1-1; 10 bases fit TRBD1. Trimming removed 5 bases from V and 3 bases from J; junction bases left unmatched: 6. The V gene's germline CDR1 is MNHEY and CDR2 SMNVEV (reference sequence). This CDR3 has 15 residues. The DNA of the CDR3 is TGTGCCAGCAGTGCACCGGGACAGGGGTACACTGAAGCTTTCTTT. It codes for CASSAPGQGYTEAFF.